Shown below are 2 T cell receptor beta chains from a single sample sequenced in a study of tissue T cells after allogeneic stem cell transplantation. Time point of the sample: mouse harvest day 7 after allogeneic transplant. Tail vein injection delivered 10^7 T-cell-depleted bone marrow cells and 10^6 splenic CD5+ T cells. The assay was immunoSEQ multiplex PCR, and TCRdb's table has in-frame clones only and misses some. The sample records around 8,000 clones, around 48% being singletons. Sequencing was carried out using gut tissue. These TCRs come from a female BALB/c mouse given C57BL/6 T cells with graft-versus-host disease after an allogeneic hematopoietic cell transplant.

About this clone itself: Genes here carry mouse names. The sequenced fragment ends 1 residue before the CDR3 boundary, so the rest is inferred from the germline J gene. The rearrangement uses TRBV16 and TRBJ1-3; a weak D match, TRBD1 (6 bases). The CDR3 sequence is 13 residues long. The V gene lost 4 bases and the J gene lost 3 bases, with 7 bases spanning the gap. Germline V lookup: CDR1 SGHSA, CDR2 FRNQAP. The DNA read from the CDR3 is TGTGCAAGCAGCTGGACAGATGGAAATACGCTCTAT. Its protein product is CASSWTDGNTLY. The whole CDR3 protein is CASSWTDGNTLYF.

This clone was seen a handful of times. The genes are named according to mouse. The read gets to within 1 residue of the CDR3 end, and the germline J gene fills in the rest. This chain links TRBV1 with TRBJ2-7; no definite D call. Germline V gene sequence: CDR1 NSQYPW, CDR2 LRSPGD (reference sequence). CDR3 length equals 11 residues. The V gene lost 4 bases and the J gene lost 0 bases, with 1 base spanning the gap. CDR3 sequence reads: CTCSGSYEQYF. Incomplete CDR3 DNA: TGCACCTGCAGTGGCTCCTATGAACAGTAC.